The clone carrying this TCR beta chain came up a few times. Its specificity is unknown. This entry comes from a study of identical twins. From the 5' RACE reads, TCRdb called clonotypes with MiXCR, one entry per CDR3 protein. This sample carries a few hundred thousand distinct CDR3 sequences, 12% to 15% of them seen once, and the ten largest clones take around 0.4%. Study outcomes and limitations: Sequences that were out-of-frame, alpha and twin-shared displayed an excess of low generation probability. Insertions ran lower in abundant cord blood beta clonotypes, though not in memory repertoires.

CDR3 size: 15 residues. Germline CDR1 is DFQATT and CDR2 is SNEGSKA (reference sequence). V shed 0 bases and J 9 bases; nucleotides not matched to a gene: 7. All donors comprised healthy Caucasians. This sample also appeared in a second study, on yellow fever vaccine responses in identical twins.

The TCR originated in a woman between 18 and 30 years old in good health. The V call is TRBV20-1, the J call TRBJ2-1; 11 bases align to TRBD2. The sample was CD4+ T cells sorted from blood. CDR3 in amino acids: CSARDRASGGFEQFF. CDR3 DNA sequence: TGCAGTGCTAGAGATCGCGCTAGCGGGGGGTTTGAGCAGTTCTTC.